The 21 T cell receptor beta chains below all came from one sample that was sequenced in a study of vaccination effects on CD4 cells after COVID-19. ViraFEST expansion of antigen-specific CD4+ T cells with viral peptide pools preceded sequencing. Culturing for around 10 days preceded CD4+ T cell isolation. Vaccine recipients, nucleocapsid antibody negative, had no prior SARS-CoV-2 infection. Assay used: immunoSEQ multiplex PCR; TCRdb lists only in-frame clones, some missing. The sample includes about 73,000 clones, 60% to 75% seen only once; the top ten take roughly 2.9%. No antigen has been assigned to these receptors. The source was CD4+ T cells from PBMCs cultured with HCoV-NL63 spike peptides, collected before COVID-19 vaccination. These receptors all stem from a human donor who received a COVID-19 vaccine.

The table lists this clone with a few counts. The CDR3 loop reads CASINLGTFYNEQFF. The CDR3 DNA reads TGTGCCAGCATTAACTTGGGAACATTCTACAATGAGCAGTTCTTC. The chain recombines TRBV6-5 with TRBJ2-1, with D unclear. V lost 7 bases to trimming and J lost 3 bases, with 16 bases between them. CDR3 length: 15 amino acids. Per the germline V gene, CDR1 is MNHEY and CDR2 is SVGAGI.

CDR3 protein: CASSQGQGFSADTQYF. The CDR3 region has the DNA TGCGCCAGCAGCCAAGGACAGGGGTTTTCTGCAGATACGCAGTATTTT. The chain employs TRBV5-1 and TRBJ2-3, with 9 bases matching TRBD1. CDR3 length equals 16 residues. The trim removed 4 bases at V and 4 bases at J, leaving 10 bases unmatched. The germline gives CDR1 SGHRS, CDR2 YFSETQ.

The rearrangement uses TRBV5-1 and TRBJ1-4; 9 nucleotides agree with TRBD1. CDR3 length equals 17 residues. J was trimmed by 6 bases and V by 5 bases; bases with no gene match: 14. Germline loops: CDR1 SGHRS, CDR2 YFSETQ. The CDR3 sequence: CASRTGTGWASDEKLFF. In DNA, the CDR3 is TGCGCCAGCAGAACCGGGACAGGGTGGGCGTCGGATGAAAAACTGTTTTTT.

The chain joins TRBV5-6 to TRBJ2-3; D remains ambiguous. There are 12 residues in the CDR3. Between the trimmed V and J ends, which lost 0 bases and 8 bases, there was a span of 7 bases. Germline assignment: CDR1 SGHDT and CDR2 YYEEEE. The CDR3 DNA is TGTGCCAGCAGCTTGGCCGTTTCTACGCAGTATTTT. Protein: CASSLAVSTQYF.

The chain is built from TRBV24-1 and TRBJ2-3, with D uncertain. The CDR3 contains 15 residues. V shed 1 base and J shed 8 bases, with 15 bases lying between them. CDR1 and CDR2 from the germline V gene are KGHDR and SFDVKD. The CDR3 DNA reads as TGTGCCACCAGTGATTTAAACACGCCTTGGGGTACGCAGTATTTT. It yields the protein CATSDLNTPWGTQYF.

The chain couples TRBV5-8 to TRBJ1-5; D gene uncertain. The V gene's germline CDR1 is SGHTS and CDR2 YDEGEE. CDR3 size: 12 residues. The V and J ends lost 5 bases and 4 bases respectively, with 7 bases between them. The chain's CDR3 is CASSKWNQPQHF. The DNA of the CDR3 is TGTGCCAGCAGTAAGTGGAATCAGCCCCAGCATTTT.

The chain couples TRBV18 to TRBJ2-5; 9 nucleotides match TRBD1. Germline V gene data show CDR1 as KGHSH and CDR2 as LQKENI. The CDR3 sequence is 15 residues long. Losses at the gene ends were 4 bases for V and 4 bases for J; bases not matched to a gene: 7. This CDR3 reads CASSRSGQGGETQYF. In nucleotides, the CDR3 is TGTGCCAGCTCACGGTCGGGACAGGGAGGAGAGACCCAGTACTTC.

The DNA of the CDR3 is TGTGCCAGCAGTTACTCGGGCAGGAAGGGTGAAGCTTTCTTT. Translated: CASSYSGRKGEAFF. The rearrangement links TRBV6-5 to TRBJ1-1; D ambiguous. V was cut by 0 bases and J by 7 bases, with 12 bases left in between. The CDR3 extends over 14 amino acids. Germline lookup yields CDR1 MNHEY and CDR2 SVGAGI.

The rearrangement links TRBV9 to TRBJ2-1; 7 bases fit TRBD1. CDR1 is SGDLS, CDR2 YYNGEE, per germline. V shed 4 bases and J 4 bases; nucleotides not matched to a gene: 8. This CDR3 has 15 amino acids. CDR3 nucleotide sequence: TGTGCCAGCAGCCGAACCGGGACAGCATACAATGAGCAGTTCTTC. This sequence encodes CASSRTGTAYNEQFF.

V is TRBV5-6 and J is TRBJ1-2; D gene ambiguous. This CDR3 spans 14 amino acids. V was cut by 1 base and J by 9 bases, with 16 bases left in between. From germline, CDR1 is SGHDT and CDR2 YYEEEE. CDR3 in amino acids: CASSLLDRTVSYTF. The CDR3 DNA reads TGTGCCAGCAGCTTGTTGGACCGGACGGTGAGCTACACCTTC.

This clone came up a few times. The genes are TRBV18 and TRBJ2-2, with a weak D call TRBD1 (6 bases). Trimming pared 5 bases from V and 0 bases from J, leaving 10 bases between. This CDR3 is built from 15 residues. The V gene's germline CDR1 is KGHSH and CDR2 LQKENI. The CDR3 region is CASSGTPANTGELFF. The DNA of the CDR3 is TGTGCCAGCTCAGGGACACCGGCGAACACCGGGGAGCTGTTTTTT.

The chain combines TRBV2 with TRBJ1-6; no definite D call. The length of the CDR3 is 16 residues. Germline lookup yields CDR1 SNHLY and CDR2 FYNNEI. The V and J ends lost 1 base and 5 bases respectively, with 12 bases between them. CDR3 sequence: CASSEVELQHNSPLHF. DNA of the CDR3: TGTGCCAGCAGTGAAGTGGAGCTACAACATAATTCACCCCTCCACTTT.

The chain carries TRBV28 and TRBJ2-7; D is undetermined. The V gene lost 5 bases and the J gene lost 0 bases, with 17 bases spanning the gap. Germline V gives CDR1 MDHEN, CDR2 SYDVKM. The CDR3 is 16 amino acids. CDR3 loop: CASSPIGVHSSYEQYV. The CDR3 DNA is TGTGCCAGCAGTCCGATAGGAGTGCACAGCTCCTACGAGCAGTACGTC.

This chain links TRBV5-1 with TRBJ2-1, with a tentative D call TRBD2 (5 bases). CDR1 and CDR2 from the germline V gene are SGHRS and YFSETQ. This CDR3 has 16 amino acids. Deletions cut 6 bases from V and 5 bases from J, with 21 bases between. The CDR3 coding sequence is TGCGCCAGCACCCGCAGGTCGACCGGGGTCCACAATGAGCAGTTCTTC. It yields the protein CASTRRSTGVHNEQFF.

The CDR3: CASSQLSGQRNTEAFF. CDR3 nucleotide sequence: TGTGCCAGCAGCCAACTTTCGGGACAGAGGAACACTGAAGCTTTCTTT. The rearrangement joins TRBV14 to TRBJ1-1, with 7 bases lining up with TRBD1. The CDR3 contains 16 residues. The trim removed 2 bases at V and 1 base at J, leaving 7 bases unmatched. Per germline, CDR1 SGHDN and CDR2 FVKESK.

DNA of the CDR3: TGTGCCAGCAGCTCCCGGGAGTCGGGGGCGGGCACAGATACGCAGTATTTT. Amino acids: CASSSRESGAGTDTQYF. The chain has TRBV7-9 and TRBJ2-3, with D perhaps given as TRBD1 or TRBD2 (6 bases each). There are 17 residues in the CDR3. Trimming cost V 4 bases and J 1 base, with 18 bases left between them. CDR1 is SEHNR and CDR2 is FQNEAQ in the germline V gene (reference sequence).

V usage is TRBV7-3 and J usage is TRBJ1-1; D call uncertain. Germline CDR1 is SGHTA and CDR2 is FQGTGA. The CDR3 is 14 amino acids. V lost 2 bases and J lost 2, with 9 bases in between. The CDR3 spells CASSLYDYNTEAFF. The CDR3, as DNA: TGTGCCAGCAGCTTATACGATTATAACACTGAAGCTTTCTTT.

The chain is built from TRBV5-8 and TRBJ2-7; 9 bases are shared with TRBD1. The CDR3 spans 14 residues. Trimming removed 3 bases from V and 7 bases from J; junction bases left unmatched: 8. Germline V gives CDR1 SGHTS, CDR2 YDEGEE. The CDR3: CASSSYRGRWEQYV. The CDR3 DNA reads as TGTGCCAGCAGCTCATACAGGGGGCGCTGGGAGCAGTACGTC.

The chain combines TRBV19 with TRBJ1-5; no definite D call. V lost 5 bases, J lost 3 bases, and 14 bases lay in between. CDR3 size: 15 residues. The germline CDR1 and CDR2 sequences are LNHDA and SQIVND (reference sequence). CDR3 DNA sequence: TGTGCCAGTAGTCCCGGGCCCTGGCTCAATCAGCCCCAGCATTTT. This encodes CASSPGPWLNQPQHF.

V usage is TRBV4-1 and J usage is TRBJ2-1; D is unresolved. V lost 0 bases and J 3 bases, leaving 15 bases between the germline ends. The CDR3 loop spans 17 amino acids. The germline V gene has CDR1 MGHRA and CDR2 YSYEKL. The CDR3 here is CASSQDSLRLDYNEQFF. The CDR3 nucleotides are TGCGCCAGCAGCCAAGATTCTCTGCGGCTCGACTACAATGAGCAGTTCTTC.

The chain uses TRBV5-1 and TRBJ2-2; weak D call: TRBD1 (6 bases). The CDR3 covers 14 residues. Trimming cost V 4 bases and J 5 bases, with 12 bases left between them. Germline-derived CDR1 and CDR2 are SGHRS and YFSETQ. The CDR3 here is CASSTGQRTGELFF. The CDR3 bases are TGCGCCAGCAGCACCGGACAGAGGACCGGGGAGCTGTTTTTT. The variable domain in full, with the rest retrieved from reference TRBV5-1 and TRBJ2-2, is KAGVTQTPRYLIKTRGQQVTLSCSPISGHRSVSWYQQTPGQGLQFLFEYFSETQRNKGNFPGRFSGRQFSNSRSEMNVSTLELGDSALYLCASSTGQRTGELFFGEGSRLTVL.